This TCR beta chain was captured in a study of CD8 T cells in ankylosing spondylitis. Overall study results and limits: Clones tied to disease were said to be significantly enriched in matched ankylosing spondylitis synovial fluid.

As the method for making TCR beta libraries, quantitative 5'-RACE with molecular barcodes was used. TCRdb re-called the 5' RACE reads through MiXCR, storing one row per CDR3 protein. The sample lists about 160,000 distinct CDR3 sequences; approximately 20% were seen once. This CDR3 has 15 residues. Germline values: CDR1 SNHLY, CDR2 FYNNEI. V was clipped by 6 bases and J by 3 bases, with 14 bases between them. A note on this clonotype: Antigen specificity is unknown.

Sequencing was performed on blood, either unsorted or a sorted T cell fraction (not recorded which). The TCR sequence derives from a male donor with ankylosing spondylitis or in good health (not recorded which). The chain has TRBV2 and TRBJ1-4, with a weak D call TRBD1 (6 bases). The CDR3 nucleotides read TGTGCCAGCAGGAGGACTGAGGGGGCTAATGAAAAACTGTTTTTT. This codes for CASRRTEGANEKLFF.